A selection of T cell receptor beta chains follows, all from one sample in a study of STAT5B mutations in CD4+ large granular lymphocyte leukemia. Generated by immunoSEQ multiplex PCR, the TCRdb table keeps only in-frame clones and is missing some. The repertoire consists of around 24,000 clones, with 74% occurring once and the leading ten covering over 9%. Sequencing input: CD4+ T cells from blood buffy coats. These receptors originate from a human donor in good health. Each CDR3 is given with its conserved first and last residue. A D gene is named only where the DNA matches it firmly. The size entry is marked missing in some rows and otherwise reads once, few, many or a size class.

>once|TRBV4-3|NA|TRBJ2-6
CASSQDFLGGRGANVLTF
TGCGCCAGCAGCCAAGATTTTTTAGGGGGGAGAGGGGCCAACGTCCTGACTTTC
>NA|TRBV4-1|NA|TRBJ1-2
CASSQEGAGGGTYGYTF
TGCGCCAGCAGCCAAGAGGGTGCGGGAGGGGGGACCTATGGCTACACCTTC
>NA|TRBV30|TRBD1|TRBJ2-3
CAWSDWNRGRDTQYF
TGTGCCTGGAGTGACTGGAACAGGGGGCGAGATACGCAGTATTTT
>NA|TRBV29-1|TRBD1|TRBJ2-7
CSVQGEIGYEQYF
TGCAGCGTCCAGGGGGAGATTGGCTACGAGCAGTACTTC
>NA|TRBV7-8|NA|TRBJ2-3
CASSPSMREGTDTQYF
TGTGCCAGCAGCCCGAGCATGAGGGAGGGCACAGATACGCAGTATTTT
>NA|TRBV4-1|NA|TRBJ2-4
CASSQDSVLRGLRAKNIQYF
TGCGCCAGCAGCCAAGACTCGGTCCTCCGGGGTCTTAGAGCCAAAAACATTCAGTACTTC
>NA|TRBV6-4|NA|TRBJ1-6
CASSDEGFNSPLHF
TGTGCCAGCAGTGACGAGGGGTTCAATTCACCCCTCCACTTT
>few|TRBV5-6|TRBD1|TRBJ1-2
CASTRDRHYGYTF
TGTGCCAGCACCCGGGACAGGCATTATGGCTACACCTTC
>NA|TRBV28|TRBD1|TRBJ1-5
CASSLSHLRGYQPQHF
TGTGCCAGCAGTTTATCCCACCTCAGGGGGTACCAGCCCCAGCATTTT
>few|TRBV7-6|NA|TRBJ2-7
CASSQGSATRKAYEQYF
TGTGCCAGCAGCCAAGGGTCTGCAACTCGAAAGGCCTACGAGCAGTACTTC
>few|TRBV7-2|NA|TRBJ2-1
CASKSRRHEQFF
TGTGCCAGCAAATCCCGGAGGCATGAGCAGTTCTTC
>few|TRBV7-9|NA|TRBJ2-3
CASSSWGPTDTQYF
TGTGCCAGCAGCTCGTGGGGCCCCACAGATACGCAGTATTTT